The 18 T cell receptor beta chains given below trace back to one sample, sequenced in a study of blood T cell repertoires in COVID-19. Using immunoSEQ multiplex PCR, the repertoire was profiled, and TCRdb retains in-frame clones only, with some absent. The sample carries 100,000 or so clones, about 90% recorded once. Sequencing used peripheral blood. All receptors come from a human donor in a cohort sampled during active COVID-19.

The rearrangement joins TRBV7-9 to TRBJ2-7, with TRBD1 matching 7 bases. Trimming took 5 bases from V and 5 from J; bases not matched to a gene: 12. The CDR3 is 15 amino acids. The germline V gene has CDR1 SEHNR and CDR2 FQNEAQ (reference sequence). CDR3: CASSVNRQGPNEQYF. In DNA, the CDR3 is TGTGCCAGCAGCGTAAACCGACAGGGACCCAACGAGCAGTACTTC.

A word on this clone: Other DNA sequences within the sample encode an identical CDR3. The V call is TRBV2, the J call TRBJ2-7; D gene unclear. Germline V gene lookup returns CDR1 SNHLY and CDR2 FYNNEI. The length of the CDR3 is 11 residues. V was clipped by 6 bases and J by 0 bases, with 3 bases between them. The CDR3 spells CASSLSYEQYF. CDR3 sequence (DNA): TGTGCCAGCAGCCTCTCCTACGAGCAGTACTTC. The entire variable domain, with the rest obtained from reference TRBV2 and TRBJ2-7, is as follows: EPEVTQTPSHQVTQMGQEVILRCVPISNHLYFYWYRQILGQKVEFLVSFYNNEISEKSEIFDDQFSVERPDGSNFTLKIRSTKLEDSAMYFCASSLSYEQYFGPGTRLTVT.

This chain links TRBV5-1 with TRBJ2-1, with a tentative D call TRBD2 (6 bases). The germline V gene encodes CDR1 SGHRS and CDR2 YFSETQ. V lost 3 bases and J 0 bases, leaving 13 bases between the germline ends. This CDR3 region has 16 residues. The CDR3 protein is CASSSIGSNSYNEQFF. The CDR3 bases are TGCGCCAGCAGCTCGATCGGGAGCAACTCCTACAATGAGCAGTTCTTC.

The V gene is TRBV5-4, the J gene TRBJ2-1; TRBD2 aligns across 10 bases. Germline V gene sequence: CDR1 SGHNT, CDR2 YYREEE (reference sequence). V lost 0 bases to trimming and J lost 10 bases; unmatched junction nucleotides: 4. The CDR3 length is 14 residues. The CDR3: CASSLASGSWEQFF. CDR3 coding DNA: TGTGCCAGCAGCTTGGCTAGCGGGAGTTGGGAGCAGTTCTTC.

The chain is built from TRBV4-2 and TRBJ2-7; the D gene is possibly TRBD2 (6 bases). CDR3 size: 15 residues. Trimming took off 1 base at V and 3 bases at J, with 13 bases between the two ends. Germline V gene data show CDR1 as LGHNA and CDR2 as YNFKEQ. This CDR3 is CASSQGGEPGYEQYF. The CDR3 DNA sequence: TGTGCCAGCAGCCAAGGGGGGGAGCCGGGCTACGAGCAGTACTTC.

The chain recombines TRBV29-1 with TRBJ2-7; 9 bases are a match to TRBD1. The CDR3 loop spans 13 amino acids. Germline CDR1 SQVTM, CDR2 ANQGSEA. V was clipped by 7 bases and J by 7 bases; unmatched bases: 11. The CDR3 region is CSAETDRGGEQYF. The CDR3 coding sequence is TGCAGCGCCGAAACGGACAGGGGCGGGGAGCAGTACTTC.

The rearrangement links TRBV5-4 to TRBJ2-1; D not certain. CDR3 length: 15 amino acids. The V end was cut by 0 bases, the J end by 3 bases, with 10 bases between. Germline lookup yields CDR1 SGHNT and CDR2 YYREEE (reference sequence). The CDR3 spells CASSLDGTIYNEQFF. In DNA, the CDR3 is TGTGCCAGCAGCTTGGACGGTACGATCTACAATGAGCAGTTCTTC.

The chain uses TRBV6-6 and TRBJ2-7; 10 positions match TRBD2. Germline lookup yields CDR1 MNHNY and CDR2 SVGAGI (reference sequence). After removal of 5 bases from V and 6 bases from J, the junction contained 16 bases not matched to a gene. There are 17 residues in the CDR3. CDR3 bases: TGTGCCAGCAGTCGTAGACTAGCGGGCAAAGAGGAGGCCGAGCAGTACTTC. This translates into CASSRRLAGKEEAEQYF.

Here the CDR3 DNA reads TGTGCCAGCAGGACAGGGATGGGGCAGCCCCAGCATTTT. It encodes CASRTGMGQPQHF. The chain employs TRBV28 and TRBJ1-5; 7 bases map to TRBD1. CDR1 MDHEN and CDR2 SYDVKM come from the germline V gene. The CDR3 runs 13 residues. After removal of 6 bases from V and 7 bases from J, the junction contained 6 bases not matched to a gene. Variable domain in full (rest from reference TRBV28 and TRBJ1-5): DVKVTQSSRYLVKRTGEKVFLECVQDMDHENMFWYRQDPGLGLRLIYFSYDVKMKEKGDIPEGYSVSREKKERFSLILESASTNQTSMYLCASRTGMGQPQHFGDGTRLSIL.

The CDR3 here is CASSLTSGRPSYNEQFF. As DNA, the CDR3 is TGTGCCAGCAGTTTAACTAGCGGGAGGCCATCCTACAATGAGCAGTTCTTC. The V gene is TRBV28, the J gene TRBJ2-1, with TRBD2 matching 12 bases. With V trimmed by 2 bases and J by 1 base, 3 bases remained unmatched. The CDR3 extends over 17 amino acids. Germline-derived CDR1 and CDR2 are MDHEN and SYDVKM.

This clone was recorded a few times. The chain combines TRBV20-1 with TRBJ1-5, with 10 bases fitting TRBD1. The germline V gene encodes CDR1 DFQATT and CDR2 SNEGSKA (reference sequence). V shed 3 bases and J 0 bases; nucleotides not matched to a gene: 8. The CDR3 extends over 17 amino acids. The CDR3: CSASMGQGRDSNQPQHF. CDR3 coding DNA: TGCAGTGCTAGTATGGGACAGGGGAGGGATAGCAATCAGCCCCAGCATTTT.

J is TRBJ1-2 and V is TRBV5-1; D is possibly TRBD1 (6 bases). Germline CDR1 and CDR2: SGHRS and YFSETQ. V gave up 7 bases and J gave up 1 base, with 14 bases separating them. The CDR3 is made up of 14 amino acids. CDR3 sequence: CASGTLGVNYGYTF. The DNA for the CDR3 is TGCGCCAGCGGGACACTAGGAGTTAACTATGGCTACACCTTC.

This chain uses TRBV5-1 with TRBJ2-3; 7 bases are a match to TRBD1. There are 14 residues in the CDR3. V gave up 4 bases and J gave up 2 bases; unmatched junction bases: 4. The germline gives CDR1 SGHRS, CDR2 YFSETQ. CDR3 sequence: CASSQGQYTDTQYF. CDR3 DNA: TGCGCCAGCAGCCAGGGACAGTACACAGATACGCAGTATTTT. Full variable domain (rest looked up from reference TRBV5-1 and TRBJ2-3): KAGVTQTPRYLIKTRGQQVTLSCSPISGHRSVSWYQQTPGQGLQFLFEYFSETQRNKGNFPGRFSGRQFSNSRSEMNVSTLELGDSALYLCASSQGQYTDTQYFGPGTRLTVL.

The count of this clone is one. The chain joins TRBV2 to TRBJ2-6, with no clear D. From germline, CDR1 is SNHLY and CDR2 FYNNEI. V lost 6 bases and J 5 bases, leaving 8 bases between the germline ends. This CDR3 contains 13 residues. This CDR3 is CASRTDRANVLTF. The CDR3 DNA follows: TGTGCCAGCAGGACCGACAGGGCCAACGTCCTGACTTTC. Supplemented by reference TRBV2 and TRBJ2-6, the full variable domain reads EPEVTQTPSHQVTQMGQEVILRCVPISNHLYFYWYRQILGQKVEFLVSFYNNEISEKSEIFDDQFSVERPDGSNFTLKIRSTKLEDSAMYFCASRTDRANVLTFGAGSRLTVL.

The V call is TRBV6-5, the J call TRBJ2-3; possibly TRBD1 for D (5 bases). Trimming removed 6 bases from V and 2 bases from J, with 15 bases in between. Germline V CDR1 and CDR2: MNHEY, SVGAGI. The CDR3 runs 15 residues. The chain's CDR3 is CASSADRPTTDTQYF. The CDR3 nucleotides are TGTGCCAGCAGCGCAGACAGACCGACCACAGATACGCAGTATTTT.

This chain uses TRBV7-9 with TRBJ1-5; D gene ambiguous. Germline V gives CDR1 SEHNR, CDR2 FQNEAQ (reference sequence). This CDR3 region has 13 residues. V gave up 1 base and J gave up 4 bases, with 5 bases separating them. The CDR3 protein is CASSLDENQPQHF. The CDR3 coding sequence is TGTGCCAGCAGCTTAGATGAGAATCAGCCCCAGCATTTT.

The chain carries TRBV5-5 and TRBJ2-5; D perhaps matches TRBD2 (6 bases). Germline V lookup: CDR1 SGHKS, CDR2 YYEKEE (reference sequence). The CDR3 contains 15 residues. The V and J ends lost 3 bases and 4 bases respectively, with 16 bases between them. The CDR3 spells CASSSNGGLGETQYF. In DNA, the CDR3 is TGTGCCAGCAGCTCGAATGGAGGGCTGGGAGAGACCCAGTACTTC. Filled out from reference TRBV5-5 and TRBJ2-5, the complete variable domain reads DAGVTQSPTHLIKTRGQQVTLRCSPISGHKSVSWYQQVLGQGPQFIFQYYEKEERGRGNFPDRFSARQFPNYSSELNVNALLLGDSALYLCASSSNGGLGETQYFGPGTRLLVL.

This clone was found a few times. The chain has TRBV28 and TRBJ1-5; 8 nucleotides align to TRBD1. CDR3 size: 15 residues. V shed 6 bases and J 5 bases; nucleotides not matched to a gene: 9. CDR1 is MDHEN, CDR2 SYDVKM, per germline. The CDR3 nucleotides read TGTGCCAGCAGAACCGGACAGGGCAACCATCAGCCCCAGCATTTT. It yields the protein CASRTGQGNHQPQHF.